The 9 T cell receptor beta chains below were found in one sample sequenced in a study of OX40 agonist ivuxolimab in advanced cancers. Sequencing used immunoSEQ multiplex PCR; TCRdb keeps in-frame clones, though not all of them. The table has 90,000 to 100,000 clones, 90% to 96% seen once. The sample consisted of CD4+ or CD8+ T cells sorted from blood, taken in a trial of the OX40 agonist ivuxolimab. The receptors originated from an adult with an advanced solid tumor such as melanoma, head and neck, liver or kidney cancer.

To note about this clone: The sample has other DNA sequences that encode this CDR3 too. This chain uses TRBV27 with TRBJ2-6, with D unclear. The CDR3 totals 15 residues. CDR1 and CDR2 from the germline V gene are MNHEY and SMNVEV (reference sequence). Deletions cut 6 bases from V and 4 bases from J, with 13 bases between. The CDR3 loop reads CASSPQLPGANVLTF. CDR3 nucleotide sequence: TGTGCCAGCAGCCCTCAGCTCCCCGGGGCCAACGTCCTGACTTTC.

The chain carries TRBV27 and TRBJ2-5; TRBD1 agrees at 12 bases. Germline CDR1 is MNHEY and CDR2 is SMNVEV (reference sequence). V lost 0 bases to trimming and J lost 13 bases; unmatched junction nucleotides: 9. The CDR3 loop spans 15 amino acids. The DNA of the CDR3 is TGTGCCAGCAGTTTATCCCCAGGGACAGGGGGCTCTACGTACTTC. Translated: CASSLSPGTGGSTYF.

The chain is built from TRBV2 and TRBJ1-2; 9 bases agree with TRBD1. Unmatched junction bases numbered 7, after V lost 8 bases and J lost 3 bases. Per the germline V gene, CDR1 is SNHLY and CDR2 is FYNNEI. The CDR3 extends over 14 amino acids. CDR3 in amino acids: CASQGTGTHYGYTF. The CDR3 region has the DNA TGTGCCAGCCAGGGGACAGGGACCCACTATGGCTACACCTTC.

The chain joins TRBV20-1 to TRBJ1-1, with unresolved D. V lost 5 bases, J lost 6 bases, and 7 bases lay in between. The CDR3 is made up of 10 amino acids. The germline V gene encodes CDR1 DFQATT and CDR2 SNEGSKA (reference sequence). The CDR3 reads CSASYSEAFF. The CDR3 DNA follows: TGCAGTGCTTCCTATTCTGAAGCTTTCTTT.

The chain is built from TRBV11-3 and TRBJ2-3; maybe TRBD2 (7 bases). The CDR3 spans 14 residues. The V gene lost 5 bases and the J gene lost 1 base, with 10 bases spanning the gap. CDR1 SGHNT and CDR2 YENEEA come from the germline V gene. The CDR3 loop is CASSPGGRTDTQYF. Written as DNA, the CDR3 is TGTGCCAGCAGCCCGGGGGGCCGCACAGATACGCAGTATTTT.

This clone was observed a single time. The CDR3 loop reads CASSPSGNHNEQFF. In nucleotides, the CDR3 is TGCGCCAGCAGCCCAAGCGGGAACCACAATGAGCAGTTCTTC. This chain links TRBV4-3 with TRBJ2-1; 7 bases map to TRBD2. The CDR3 has 14 amino acids. Germline assignment: CDR1 LGHNA and CDR2 YSLEER. The trim removed 4 bases at V and 5 bases at J, leaving 5 bases unmatched.

The V and J genes are TRBV9 and TRBJ1-6, with TRBD1 as a possible D gene (5 bases). Germline V gene lookup returns CDR1 SGDLS and CDR2 YYNGEE. The CDR3 extends over 15 amino acids. Trimming stripped 0 bases from V and 12 bases from J, with 16 bases between. The CDR3 region is CASSVVGDFVGPLHF. The CDR3 DNA reads TGTGCCAGCAGCGTAGTTGGGGACTTCGTAGGACCCCTCCACTTT.

The rearrangement links TRBV7-9 to TRBJ1-1; D may be TRBD1 (5 bases). V dropped 6 bases and J dropped 0 bases, with 11 bases sitting between them. The CDR3 spans 14 residues. CDR1 and CDR2 from the germline V gene are SEHNR and FQNEAQ (reference sequence). The chain's CDR3 is CASRDGDLNTEAFF. DNA for the CDR3: TGTGCCAGCAGGGACGGGGACCTGAACACTGAAGCTTTCTTT.

This clone was seen once. The chain recombines TRBV11-2 with TRBJ2-1; a weak D match, TRBD2 (5 bases). The CDR3 sequence is 17 residues long. Germline V CDR1 and CDR2: SGHAT, FQNNGV. Trimming removed 5 bases at V and 3 bases at J, with 20 bases between. The CDR3 coding sequence is TGTGCCAGCAGCCCTAGCCTAACTCATTCTCTCTACAATGAGCAGTTCTTC. Translation: CASSPSLTHSLYNEQFF.